This T cell receptor (beta chain) derives from a study of cytomegalovirus exposure and HLA in healthy donors. Overall study findings and caveats: Association of 16,951 TCR beta sequences with HLA alleles was found at 0.05 false discovery rate in a later analysis. Certain sequence variants were highly shared and formed a cluster, and this cluster was likely a sequencing artifact. The study reported that TCR beta sequences accurately predicted HLA-A and HLA-B alleles in most subjects.

In the PCR, 60 Vbeta and 13 Jbeta primers were used. Per the study methods: Among the unique TCR beta chains that a later analysis counted, about 81 million in all, roughly 10 million were shared. Repertoires were generated with immunoSEQ multiplex PCR, while TCRdb's copy carries only in-frame clones and drops some. V and J calls and clone size are those listed in that table; D and trimming were worked out from the DNA. Its clone listing holds roughly 35,000 clones. Germline V gene data show CDR1 as SGHDT and CDR2 as YYEEEE. This CDR3 has 13 amino acids. Trimming cost V 0 bases and J 5 bases, with 9 bases left between them. As for this clone: The antigen is undetermined.

The clonotype was recovered from a woman in her thirties or forties in good health and CMV-seropositive. The chain joins TRBV5-6 to TRBJ2-7, with no clear D. Sequencing used PBMCs. The CDR3 here is CASSLVHGHEQYF. The CDR3 DNA is TGTGCCAGCAGCTTGGTTCATGGCCACGAGCAGTACTTC. Variable domain in full (rest from reference TRBV5-6 and TRBJ2-7): DAGVTQSPTHLIKTRGQQVTLRCSPKSGHDTVSWYQQALGQGPQFIFQYYEEEERQRGNFPDRFSGHQFPNYSSELNVNALLLGDSALYLCASSLVHGHEQYFGPGTRLTVT.